The clone carrying this TCR beta chain was found once. These data originate in a study of shared clonotypes between healthy human individuals. Study background: Three plates each covered CD4 naive and memory; CD8 naive two, CD8 memory one.

The assay was immunoSEQ multiplex PCR, and TCRdb's table has in-frame clones only and misses some. Of 640,000 or so clones in the sample, less than 80% are singletons; the top ten hold approximately 1.8%. Within Nashville, Tennessee resided all donors, each a Caucasian adult. Germline V lookup: CDR1 MNHEY, CDR2 SMNVEV (reference sequence). This CDR3 has 14 residues. V shed 5 bases and J shed 5 bases, with 15 bases lying between them. The receptor's source is a woman in her twenties or thirties in good health. The sequenced sample was memory CD4+ T cells sorted from blood. The subset here: CD45RA-negative fraction. The chain combines TRBV27 with TRBJ1-2; weak D call: TRBD1 (6 bases). CDR3 sequence reads: CASSPNRDSYGYTF. The CDR3 region has the DNA TGTGCCAGCAGTCCCAACAGGGATTCTTATGGCTACACCTTC.